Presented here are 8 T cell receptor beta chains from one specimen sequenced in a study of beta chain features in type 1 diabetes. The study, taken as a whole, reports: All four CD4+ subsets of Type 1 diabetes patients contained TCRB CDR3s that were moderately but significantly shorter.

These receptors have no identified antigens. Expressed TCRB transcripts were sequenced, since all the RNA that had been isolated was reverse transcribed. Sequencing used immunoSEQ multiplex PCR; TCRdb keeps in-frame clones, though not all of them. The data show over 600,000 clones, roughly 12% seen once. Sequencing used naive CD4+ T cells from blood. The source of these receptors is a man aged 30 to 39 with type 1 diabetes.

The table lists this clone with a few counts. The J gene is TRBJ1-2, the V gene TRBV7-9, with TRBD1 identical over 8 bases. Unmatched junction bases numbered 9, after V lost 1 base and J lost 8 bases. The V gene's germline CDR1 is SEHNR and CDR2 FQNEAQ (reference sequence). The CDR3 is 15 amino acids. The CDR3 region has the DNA TGTGCCAGCAGCTTAGGTAGCAGGGGGCCCGGCGGCTACACCTTC. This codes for CASSLGSRGPGGYTF.

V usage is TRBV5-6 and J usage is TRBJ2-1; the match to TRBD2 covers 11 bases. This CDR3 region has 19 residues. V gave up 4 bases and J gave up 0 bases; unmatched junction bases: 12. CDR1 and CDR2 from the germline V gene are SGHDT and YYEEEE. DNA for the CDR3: TGTGCCAGCAGCACACTTCTACCTAGCGGGGGGCCCTCCTACAATGAGCAGTTCTTC. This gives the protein CASSTLLPSGGPSYNEQFF.

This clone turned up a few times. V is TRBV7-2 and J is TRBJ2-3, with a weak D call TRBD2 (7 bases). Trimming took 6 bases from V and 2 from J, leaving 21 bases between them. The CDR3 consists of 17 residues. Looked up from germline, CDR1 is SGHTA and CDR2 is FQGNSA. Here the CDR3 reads CASSSWGASGLTDTQYF. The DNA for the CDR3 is TGTGCCAGCAGTTCTTGGGGGGCTAGCGGCCTCACAGATACGCAGTATTTT.

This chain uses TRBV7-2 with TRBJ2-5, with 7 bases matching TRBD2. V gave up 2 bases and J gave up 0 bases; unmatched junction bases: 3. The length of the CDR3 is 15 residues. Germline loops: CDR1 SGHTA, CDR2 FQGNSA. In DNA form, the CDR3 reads TGTGCCAGCAGCTTACTGCGGGGGTACCAAGAGACCCAGTACTTC. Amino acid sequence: CASSLLRGYQETQYF. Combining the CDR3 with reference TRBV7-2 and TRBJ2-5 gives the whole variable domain GAGVSQSPSNKVTEKGKDVELRCDPISGHTALYWYRQSLGQGLEFLIYFQGNSAPDKSGLPSDRFSAERTGGSVSTLTIQRTQQEDSAVYLCASSLLRGYQETQYFGPGTRLLVL.

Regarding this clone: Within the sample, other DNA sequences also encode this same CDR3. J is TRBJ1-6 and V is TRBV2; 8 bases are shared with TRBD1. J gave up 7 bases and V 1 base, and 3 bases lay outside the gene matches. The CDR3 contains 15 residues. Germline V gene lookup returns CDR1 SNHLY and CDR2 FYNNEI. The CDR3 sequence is CASSEEAGGNSPLHF. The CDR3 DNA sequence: TGTGCCAGCAGTGAAGAGGCAGGGGGCAATTCACCCCTCCACTTT. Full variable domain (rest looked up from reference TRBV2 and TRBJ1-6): EPEVTQTPSHQVTQMGQEVILRCVPISNHLYFYWYRQILGQKVEFLVSFYNNEISEKSEIFDDQFSVERPDGSNFTLKIRSTKLEDSAMYFCASSEEAGGNSPLHFGNGTRLTVT.

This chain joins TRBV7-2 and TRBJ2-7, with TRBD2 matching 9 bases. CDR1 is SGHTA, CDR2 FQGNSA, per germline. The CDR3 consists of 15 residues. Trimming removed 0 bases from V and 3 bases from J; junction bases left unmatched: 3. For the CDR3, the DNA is TGTGCCAGCAGCTTAGCGGCTAGCGGGGACTACGAGCAGTACTTC. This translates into CASSLAASGDYEQYF. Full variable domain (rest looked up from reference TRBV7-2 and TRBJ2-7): GAGVSQSPSNKVTEKGKDVELRCDPISGHTALYWYRQSLGQGLEFLIYFQGNSAPDKSGLPSDRFSAERTGGSVSTLTIQRTQQEDSAVYLCASSLAASGDYEQYFGPGTRLTVT.

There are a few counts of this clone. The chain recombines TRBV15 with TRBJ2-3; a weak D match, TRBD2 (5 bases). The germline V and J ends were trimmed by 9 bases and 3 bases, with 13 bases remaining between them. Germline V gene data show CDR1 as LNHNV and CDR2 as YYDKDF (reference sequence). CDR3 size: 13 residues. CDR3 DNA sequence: TGTGCCACTTCTCTCCGACTAACAGATACGCAGTATTTT. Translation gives CATSLRLTDTQYF.

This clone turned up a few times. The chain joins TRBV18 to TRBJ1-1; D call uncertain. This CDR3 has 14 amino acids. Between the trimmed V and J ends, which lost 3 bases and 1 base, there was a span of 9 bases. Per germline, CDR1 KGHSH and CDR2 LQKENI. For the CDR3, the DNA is TGTGCCAGCTCACCGATGACCGAGAACACTGAAGCTTTCTTT. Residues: CASSPMTENTEAFF. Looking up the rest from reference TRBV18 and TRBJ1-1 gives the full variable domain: NAGVMQNPRHLVRRRGQEARLRCSPMKGHSHVYWYRQLPEEGLKFMVYLQKENIIDESGMPKERFSAEFPKEGPSILRIQQVVRGDSAAYFCASSPMTENTEAFFGQGTRLTVV.